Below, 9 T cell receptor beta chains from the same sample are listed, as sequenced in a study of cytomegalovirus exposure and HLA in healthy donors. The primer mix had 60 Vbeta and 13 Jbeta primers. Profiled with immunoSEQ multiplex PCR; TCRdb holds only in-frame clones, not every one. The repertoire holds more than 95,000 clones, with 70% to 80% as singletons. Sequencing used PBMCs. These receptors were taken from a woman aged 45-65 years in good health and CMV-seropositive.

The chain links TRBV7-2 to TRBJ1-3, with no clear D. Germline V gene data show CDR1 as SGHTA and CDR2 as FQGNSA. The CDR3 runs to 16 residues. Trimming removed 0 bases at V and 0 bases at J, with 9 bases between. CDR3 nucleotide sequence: TGTGCCAGCAGCTTAGCGGCCCGATACTCTGGAAACACCATATATTTT. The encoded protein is CASSLAARYSGNTIYF.

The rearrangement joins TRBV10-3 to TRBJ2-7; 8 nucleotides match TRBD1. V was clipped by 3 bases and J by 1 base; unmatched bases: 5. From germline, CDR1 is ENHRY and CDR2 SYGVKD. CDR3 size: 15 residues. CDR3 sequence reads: CAISDDRGLSYEQYF. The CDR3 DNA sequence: TGTGCCATCAGTGATGACAGGGGCCTTTCCTACGAGCAGTACTTC.

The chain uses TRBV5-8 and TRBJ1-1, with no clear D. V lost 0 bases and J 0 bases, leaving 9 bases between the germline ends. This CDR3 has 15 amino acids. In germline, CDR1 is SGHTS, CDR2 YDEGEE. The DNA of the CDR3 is TGTGCCAGCAGCTTGGTCAGGAACATGAACACTGAAGCTTTCTTT. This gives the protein CASSLVRNMNTEAFF.

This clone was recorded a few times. DNA for the CDR3: TGTGCCAGCAGCCCCCGCGTGGTTAGCTCTGGGGCCAACGTCCTGACTTTC. This encodes CASSPRVVSSGANVLTF. V usage is TRBV7-2 and J usage is TRBJ2-6, with unresolved D. Trimming removed 5 bases at V and 0 bases at J, with 14 bases between. The CDR3 has 17 amino acids. Per germline, CDR1 SGHTA and CDR2 FQGNSA.

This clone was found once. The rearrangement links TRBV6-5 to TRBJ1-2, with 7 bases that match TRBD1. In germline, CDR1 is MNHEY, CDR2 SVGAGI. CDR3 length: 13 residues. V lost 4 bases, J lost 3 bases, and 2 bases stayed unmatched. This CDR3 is CASSSGQYYGYTF. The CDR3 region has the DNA TGTGCCAGCAGTTCGGGACAGTACTATGGCTACACCTTC.

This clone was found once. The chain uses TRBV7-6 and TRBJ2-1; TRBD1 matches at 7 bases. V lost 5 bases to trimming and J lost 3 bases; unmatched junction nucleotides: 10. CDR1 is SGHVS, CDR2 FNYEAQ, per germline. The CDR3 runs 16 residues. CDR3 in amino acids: CASSDKTGSGYNEQFF. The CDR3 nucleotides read TGTGCCAGCAGCGACAAGACAGGGAGCGGCTACAATGAGCAGTTCTTC.

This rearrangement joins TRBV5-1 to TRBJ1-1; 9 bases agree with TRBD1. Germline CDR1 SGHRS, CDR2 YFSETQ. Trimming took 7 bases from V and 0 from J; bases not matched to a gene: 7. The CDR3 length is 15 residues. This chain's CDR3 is CASCPGQGLNTEAFF. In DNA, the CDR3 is TGCGCCAGCTGCCCGGGACAGGGACTGAACACTGAAGCTTTCTTT.

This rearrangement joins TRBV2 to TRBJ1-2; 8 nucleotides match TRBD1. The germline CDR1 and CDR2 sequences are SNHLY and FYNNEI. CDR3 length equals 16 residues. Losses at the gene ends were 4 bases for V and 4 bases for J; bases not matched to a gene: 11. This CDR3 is CASSGSGGPAGYGYTF. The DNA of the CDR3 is TGTGCCAGCAGTGGGTCAGGGGGCCCGGCTGGCTATGGCTACACCTTC.

The CDR3: CSVWGGVETQYF. The CDR3 coding sequence is TGCAGCGTTTGGGGGGGGGTGGAGACCCAGTACTTC. V usage is TRBV29-1 and J usage is TRBJ2-5; 7 bases are shared with TRBD2. Germline CDR1 and CDR2: SQVTM and ANQGSEA. Trimming took 5 bases from V and 5 from J; bases not matched to a gene: 5. This CDR3 is 12 amino acids long.